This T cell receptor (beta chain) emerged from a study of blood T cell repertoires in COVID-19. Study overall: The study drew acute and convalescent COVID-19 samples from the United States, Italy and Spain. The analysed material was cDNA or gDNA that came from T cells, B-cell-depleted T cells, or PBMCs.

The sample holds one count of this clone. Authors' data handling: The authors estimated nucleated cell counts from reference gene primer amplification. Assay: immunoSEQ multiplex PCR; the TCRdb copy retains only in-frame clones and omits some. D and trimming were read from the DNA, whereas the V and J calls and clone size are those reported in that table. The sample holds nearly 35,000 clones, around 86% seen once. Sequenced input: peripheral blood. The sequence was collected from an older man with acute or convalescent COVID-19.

The CDR3 nucleotides read TGTGCCAGCAGCCAAGTTGACAGGACCGGGGAGCTGTTTTTT. It encodes CASSQVDRTGELFF. The genes are TRBV3-1 (or the pseudogene TRBV3-2) and TRBJ2-2; D possibly corresponds to TRBD1 (6 bases). This CDR3 region has 14 residues. Trimming removed 1 base from V and 5 bases from J, with 8 bases in between. Germline CDR1 and CDR2: LGHDT and YNNKEL (reference sequence).